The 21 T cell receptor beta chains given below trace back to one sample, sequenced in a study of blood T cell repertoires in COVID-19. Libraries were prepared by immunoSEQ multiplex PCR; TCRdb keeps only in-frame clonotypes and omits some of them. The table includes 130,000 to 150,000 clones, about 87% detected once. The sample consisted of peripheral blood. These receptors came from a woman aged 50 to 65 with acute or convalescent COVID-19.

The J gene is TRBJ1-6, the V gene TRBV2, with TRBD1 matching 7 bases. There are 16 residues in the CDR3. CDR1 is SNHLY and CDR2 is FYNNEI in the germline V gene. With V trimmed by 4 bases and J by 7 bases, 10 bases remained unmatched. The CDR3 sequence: CASSVGATGDNSPLHF. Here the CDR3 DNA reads TGTGCCAGCAGTGTGGGGGCAACAGGGGACAATTCACCCCTCCACTTT. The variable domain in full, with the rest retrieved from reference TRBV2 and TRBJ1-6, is EPEVTQTPSHQVTQMGQEVILRCVPISNHLYFYWYRQILGQKVEFLVSFYNNEISEKSEIFDDQFSVERPDGSNFTLKIRSTKLEDSAMYFCASSVGATGDNSPLHFGNGTRLTVT.

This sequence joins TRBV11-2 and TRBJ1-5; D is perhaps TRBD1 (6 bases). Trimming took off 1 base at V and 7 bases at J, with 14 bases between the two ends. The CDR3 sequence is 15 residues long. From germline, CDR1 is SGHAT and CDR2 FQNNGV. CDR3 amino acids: CASSLGAGDGQPQHF. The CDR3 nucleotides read TGTGCCAGCAGCTTAGGGGCAGGGGATGGGCAGCCCCAGCATTTT.

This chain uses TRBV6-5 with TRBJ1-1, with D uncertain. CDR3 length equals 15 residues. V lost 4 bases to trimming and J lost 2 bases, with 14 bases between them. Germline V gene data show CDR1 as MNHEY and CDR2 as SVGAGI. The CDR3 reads CASSSLAGGNTEAFF. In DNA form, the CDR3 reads TGTGCCAGCAGTTCCCTGGCAGGAGGAAACACTGAAGCTTTCTTT.

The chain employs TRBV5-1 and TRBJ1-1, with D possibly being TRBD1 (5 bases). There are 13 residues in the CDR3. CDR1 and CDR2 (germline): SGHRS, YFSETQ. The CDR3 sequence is CATSRDSNTEAFF. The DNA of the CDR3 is TGCGCAACTTCCAGGGATTCGAACACTGAAGCTTTCTTT.

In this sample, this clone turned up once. CDR3: CASRFLAGTSYEQYF. DNA for the CDR3: TGTGCCAGCAGATTCCTAGCGGGAACCTCCTACGAGCAGTACTTC. The chain combines TRBV2 with TRBJ2-7, with 9 bases identical to TRBD2. Germline CDR1 SNHLY, CDR2 FYNNEI. The CDR3 extends over 15 amino acids. Losses at the gene ends were 6 bases for V and 0 bases for J; bases not matched to a gene: 6.

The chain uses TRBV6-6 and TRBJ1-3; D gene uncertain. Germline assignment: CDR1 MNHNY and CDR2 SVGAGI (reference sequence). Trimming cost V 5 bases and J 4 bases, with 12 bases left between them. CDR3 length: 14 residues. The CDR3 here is CASSADYRGNTIYF. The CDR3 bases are TGTGCCAGCAGTGCAGACTACCGCGGAAACACCATATATTTT.

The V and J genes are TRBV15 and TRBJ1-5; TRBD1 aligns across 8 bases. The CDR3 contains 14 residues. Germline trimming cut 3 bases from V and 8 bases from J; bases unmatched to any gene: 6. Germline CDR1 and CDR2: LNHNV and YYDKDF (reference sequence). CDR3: CATSSPGGMEPQHF. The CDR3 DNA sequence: TGTGCCACCAGCAGCCCAGGGGGCATGGAGCCCCAGCATTTT.

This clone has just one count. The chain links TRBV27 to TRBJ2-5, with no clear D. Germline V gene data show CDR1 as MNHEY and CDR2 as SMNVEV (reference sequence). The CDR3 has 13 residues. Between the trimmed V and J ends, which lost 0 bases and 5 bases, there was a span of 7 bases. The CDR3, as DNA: TGTGCCAGCAGTTTATCGTGGCGGGAGACCCAGTACTTC. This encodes CASSLSWRETQYF.

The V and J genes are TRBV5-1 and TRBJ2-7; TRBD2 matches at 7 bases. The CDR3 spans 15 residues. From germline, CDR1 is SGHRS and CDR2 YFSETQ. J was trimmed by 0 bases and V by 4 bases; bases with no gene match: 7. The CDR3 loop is CASSKDSGFSYEQYF. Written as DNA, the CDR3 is TGCGCCAGCAGCAAAGATAGCGGGTTCTCCTACGAGCAGTACTTC.

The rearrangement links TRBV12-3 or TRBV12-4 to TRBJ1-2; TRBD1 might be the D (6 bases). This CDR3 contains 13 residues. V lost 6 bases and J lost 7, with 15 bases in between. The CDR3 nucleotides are TGTGCCAGCAGCCCTCGGGGGGCTTTTGGCTACACCTTC. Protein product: CASSPRGAFGYTF.

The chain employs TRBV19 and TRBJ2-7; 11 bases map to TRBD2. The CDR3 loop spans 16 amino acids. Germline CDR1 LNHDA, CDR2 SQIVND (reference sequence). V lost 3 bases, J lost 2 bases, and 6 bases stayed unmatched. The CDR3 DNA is TGTGCCAGTAGTATCCCGTTAGCGGGAGGGCCCTACGAGCAGTACTTC. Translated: CASSIPLAGGPYEQYF.

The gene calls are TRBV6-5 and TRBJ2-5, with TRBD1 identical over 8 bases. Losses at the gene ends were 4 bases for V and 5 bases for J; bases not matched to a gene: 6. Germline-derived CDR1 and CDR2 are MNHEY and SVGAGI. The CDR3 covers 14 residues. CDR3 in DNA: TGTGCCAGCAGTTCTTGGACAGGGAGTGAGACCCAGTACTTC. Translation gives CASSSWTGSETQYF.

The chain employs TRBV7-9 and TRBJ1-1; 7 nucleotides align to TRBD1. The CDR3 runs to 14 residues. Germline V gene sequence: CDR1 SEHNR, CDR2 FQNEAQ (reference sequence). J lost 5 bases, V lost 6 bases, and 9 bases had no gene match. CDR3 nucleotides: TGTGCCAGCAGTTTAACGACAGGGTGGACTGAAGCTTTCTTT. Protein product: CASSLTTGWTEAFF.

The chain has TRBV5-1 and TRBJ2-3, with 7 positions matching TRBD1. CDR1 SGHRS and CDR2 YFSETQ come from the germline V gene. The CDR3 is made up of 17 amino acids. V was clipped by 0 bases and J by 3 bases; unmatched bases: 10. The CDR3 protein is CASSLVATGLSTDTQYF. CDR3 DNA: TGCGCCAGCAGCTTGGTTGCGACAGGGCTGTCAACAGATACGCAGTATTTT.

The CDR3 spells CASGLLQNTDTQYF. The CDR3 DNA follows: TGTGCTAGTGGTTTGTTGCAGAACACAGATACGCAGTATTTT. The gene calls are TRBV12-5 and TRBJ2-3; D gene ambiguous. There are 14 residues in the CDR3. With 2 bases removed from V and 2 bases from J, the gap between germline ends came to 8 bases. The germline V gene has CDR1 LGHNT and CDR2 FRNRAP.

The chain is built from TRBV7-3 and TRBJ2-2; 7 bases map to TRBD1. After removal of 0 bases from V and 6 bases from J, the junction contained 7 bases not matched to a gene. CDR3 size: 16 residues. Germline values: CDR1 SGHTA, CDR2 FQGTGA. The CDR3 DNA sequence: TGTGCCAGCAGCTTAACCTCATCCGGGACAGCCGGGGAGCTGTTTTTT. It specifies CASSLTSSGTAGELFF.

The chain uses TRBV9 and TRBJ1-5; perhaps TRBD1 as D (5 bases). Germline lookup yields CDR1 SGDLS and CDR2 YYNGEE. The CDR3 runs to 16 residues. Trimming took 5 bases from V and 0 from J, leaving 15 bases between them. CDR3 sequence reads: CASSEGGDYSNQPQHF. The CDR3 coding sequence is TGTGCCAGCAGTGAGGGAGGGGACTATAGCAATCAGCCCCAGCATTTT.

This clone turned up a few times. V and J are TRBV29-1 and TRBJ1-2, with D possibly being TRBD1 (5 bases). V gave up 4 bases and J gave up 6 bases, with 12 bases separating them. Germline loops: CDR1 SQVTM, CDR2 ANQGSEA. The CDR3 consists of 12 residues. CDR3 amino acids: CSVAGGADGYTF. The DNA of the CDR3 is TGCAGCGTTGCTGGAGGGGCGGATGGCTACACCTTC.

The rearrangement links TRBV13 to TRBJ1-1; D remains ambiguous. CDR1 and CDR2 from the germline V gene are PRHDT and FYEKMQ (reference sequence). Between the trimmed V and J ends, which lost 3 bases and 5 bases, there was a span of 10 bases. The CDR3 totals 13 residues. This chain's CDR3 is CASSFSGETEAFF. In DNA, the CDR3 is TGTGCCAGCAGCTTTAGCGGGGAAACTGAAGCTTTCTTT.

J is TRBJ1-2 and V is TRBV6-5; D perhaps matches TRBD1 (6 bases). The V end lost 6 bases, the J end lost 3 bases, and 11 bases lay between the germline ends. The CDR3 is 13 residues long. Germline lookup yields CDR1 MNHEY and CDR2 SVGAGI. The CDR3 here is CASRQPGDYGYTF. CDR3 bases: TGTGCCAGCAGGCAGCCAGGGGACTATGGCTACACCTTC.

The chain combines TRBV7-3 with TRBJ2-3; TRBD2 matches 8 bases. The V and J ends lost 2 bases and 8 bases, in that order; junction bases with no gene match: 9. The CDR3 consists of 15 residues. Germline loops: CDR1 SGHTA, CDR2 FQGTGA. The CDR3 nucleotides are TGTGCCAGCAGCTTATCGAGCGGGAGAGGGAGTACGCAGTATTTT. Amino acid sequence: CASSLSSGRGSTQYF.